A single sample gave rise to the 25 T cell receptor beta chains below, sequenced in a study of control samples from healthy donors and cancer patients. Assay used: immunoSEQ multiplex PCR; TCRdb lists only in-frame clones, some missing. The sample lists approximately 150,000 clones; 90% to 95% were seen once. The sample was blood. The receptors were gathered from a man aged 18 to 30 in good health.

This rearrangement joins TRBV29-1 to TRBJ2-7, with TRBD1 matching over 8 bases. Per the germline V gene, CDR1 is SQVTM and CDR2 is ANQGSEA. The CDR3 length is 13 residues. The V gene end was trimmed by 4 bases and the J gene end by 5 bases; junction bases not matched to a gene: 7. In DNA form, the CDR3 reads TGCAGCGTTGTCGGCAGGGGGCTGGACGAGCAGTACTTC. Its translation: CSVVGRGLDEQYF.

The chain employs TRBV9 and TRBJ1-1; 9 positions agree with TRBD1. Germline values: CDR1 SGDLS, CDR2 YYNGEE. The length of the CDR3 is 17 residues. The V segment lost 0 bases and the J segment 1 base; nucleotides outside the gene matches: 7. Here the CDR3 reads CASSVEDRGGSNTEAFF. CDR3 nucleotide sequence: TGTGCCAGCAGCGTAGAGGACAGGGGAGGATCGAACACTGAAGCTTTCTTT. The full variable domain, rest sourced from reference TRBV9 and TRBJ1-1, is DSGVTQTPKHLITATGQRVTLRCSPRSGDLSVYWYQQSLDQGLQFLIQYYNGEERAKGNILERFSAQQFPDLHSELNLSSLELGDSALYFCASSVEDRGGSNTEAFFGQGTRLTVV.

The chain employs TRBV10-2 and TRBJ2-1; D is undetermined. CDR1 and CDR2 (germline): WSHSY, SAAADI. V gave up 4 bases and J gave up 4 bases, with 14 bases separating them. The length of the CDR3 is 15 residues. The CDR3 DNA reads as TGCGCCAGCAGTGCCGCAGCGTACACATACAATGAGCAGTTCTTC. Residues: CASSAAAYTYNEQFF.

The genes are TRBV7-6 and TRBJ2-1; D might be TRBD1 (6 bases). This CDR3 has 15 residues. CDR1 and CDR2 from the germline V gene are SGHVS and FNYEAQ. V shed 5 bases and J shed 3 bases, with 14 bases lying between them. The CDR3 loop reads CASSPDRQDYNEQFF. As DNA, the CDR3 is TGTGCCAGCAGCCCAGACCGACAGGACTACAATGAGCAGTTCTTC.

CDR3 DNA: TGTGCCAGCAGTTACCCCGGACAGGGGATCTATGGCTACACCTTC. Its protein product is CASSYPGQGIYGYTF. This chain uses TRBV6-5 with TRBJ1-2; 9 nucleotides match TRBD1. The V gene's germline CDR1 is MNHEY and CDR2 SVGAGI. With V trimmed by 2 bases and J by 4 bases, 5 bases remained unmatched. The CDR3 length is 15 residues.

The V gene is TRBV2, the J gene TRBJ1-6; unclear D gene. CDR3 length: 13 residues. The germline gives CDR1 SNHLY, CDR2 FYNNEI. Trimming took 4 bases from V and 9 from J, leaving 10 bases between them. CDR3 sequence reads: CASSAPYGSPLHF. The CDR3 nucleotides are TGTGCCAGCAGTGCCCCCTACGGTTCACCCCTCCACTTT.

The rearrangement links TRBV10-3 to TRBJ1-4, with 8 bases lining up with TRBD1. J lost 6 bases, V lost 6 bases, and 0 bases had no gene match. The CDR3 runs 12 residues. Germline values: CDR1 ENHRY, CDR2 SYGVKD. The CDR3 spells CAIRTGDEKLFF. In DNA form, the CDR3 reads TGTGCCATCAGGACAGGGGATGAAAAACTGTTTTTT.

The CDR3 loop is CSASGQPVGTGYTF. The CDR3 coding sequence is TGCAGTGCTAGTGGGCAGCCAGTCGGGACGGGCTACACCTTC. The V gene is TRBV20-1, the J gene TRBJ1-2, with D tentatively TRBD1 (5 bases). Trimming took 3 bases from V and 8 from J, leaving 19 bases between them. CDR1 and CDR2 from the germline V gene are DFQATT and SNEGSKA (reference sequence). CDR3 length: 14 residues.

This chain connects TRBV15 to TRBJ2-3; possibly TRBD2 for D (5 bases). Per the germline V gene, CDR1 is LNHNV and CDR2 is YYDKDF (reference sequence). The CDR3 extends over 16 amino acids. Trimming pared 1 base from V and 0 bases from J, leaving 11 bases between. The DNA of the CDR3 is TGTGCCACCAGCAGAGGGCCAGCGGCTAGCACAGATACGCAGTATTTT. Its protein is CATSRGPAASTDTQYF.

This sequence joins TRBV5-1 and TRBJ1-1; D might be TRBD1 (6 bases). V was trimmed by 1 base and J by 6 bases, leaving 16 bases between them. CDR1 and CDR2 from the germline V gene are SGHRS and YFSETQ. The CDR3 length is 15 residues. In DNA, the CDR3 is TGCGCCAGCAGCTTGACGGGACATGGAAGCCCTGAAGCTTTCTTT. Translating it yields CASSLTGHGSPEAFF.

The rearrangement joins TRBV9 to TRBJ2-1, with 9 bases lining up with TRBD1. V lost 5 bases, J lost 2 bases, and 5 bases stayed unmatched. Germline V lookup: CDR1 SGDLS, CDR2 YYNGEE. This CDR3 contains 15 residues. The chain's CDR3 is CASSSRQGAYNEQFF. For the CDR3, the DNA is TGTGCCAGCAGTTCTCGACAGGGGGCCTACAATGAGCAGTTCTTC.

This chain connects TRBV10-3 to TRBJ1-1, with D possibly TRBD1 on 6 matching bases. Per germline, CDR1 ENHRY and CDR2 SYGVKD. Trimming took 11 bases from V and 4 from J, leaving 17 bases between them. There are 13 residues in the CDR3. For the CDR3, the DNA is TGTGCCGCTTCGCCAGGGGTGAGCACTGAAGCTTTCTTT. This codes for CAASPGVSTEAFF.

J is TRBJ2-7 and V is TRBV2, with D unresolved. Trimming took off 5 bases at V and 0 bases at J, with 14 bases between the two ends. This CDR3 region has 15 residues. Germline CDR1 SNHLY, CDR2 FYNNEI. CDR3 in amino acids: CASSLTEFSSYEQYF. CDR3 bases: TGTGCCAGCAGTTTAACAGAGTTTAGCTCCTACGAGCAGTACTTC.

CDR3 coding DNA: TGTGCCAGCAGCCCGTTGAGGGTTTCCTACAATGAGCAGTTCTTC. Amino acid sequence: CASSPLRVSYNEQFF. This chain uses TRBV27 with TRBJ2-1; the D gene is possibly TRBD2 (5 bases). Trimming removed 6 bases at V and 1 base at J, with 13 bases between. The CDR3 is 15 residues long. CDR1 is MNHEY and CDR2 is SMNVEV in the germline V gene (reference sequence).

CDR3 bases: TGTGCCAGCAGCTGGATGGGACGATCCTCTGGGGCCAACGTCCTGACTTTC. It specifies CASSWMGRSSGANVLTF. This chain links TRBV7-9 with TRBJ2-6; D may match TRBD1 or TRBD2 (5 bases each). This CDR3 contains 17 residues. The germline CDR1 and CDR2 sequences are SEHNR and FQNEAQ (reference sequence). V lost 4 bases, J lost 0 bases, and 13 bases lay in between.

The chain links TRBV27 to TRBJ2-2; 7 nucleotides align to TRBD1. The CDR3 length is 14 residues. The ends lost 2 bases at V and 3 bases at J; junction bases unmatched: 0. CDR1 MNHEY and CDR2 SMNVEV come from the germline V gene (reference sequence). The CDR3 bases are TGTGCCAGCAGTTTAGACAGGGACACCGGGGAGCTGTTTTTT. Amino acid sequence: CASSLDRDTGELFF.

V gene TRBV5-1 combines with J gene TRBJ2-1; D assignment may be TRBD1 or TRBD2 (5 bases each). Germline V lookup: CDR1 SGHRS, CDR2 YFSETQ. The CDR3 is made up of 15 amino acids. The V gene lost 5 bases and the J gene lost 0 bases, with 12 bases spanning the gap. CDR3 DNA: TGCGCCAGCAGAGATGGGACCAGCTCCTACAATGAGCAGTTCTTC. Translating gives CASRDGTSSYNEQFF.

The chain joins TRBV7-9 to TRBJ2-6, with D unresolved. There are 14 residues in the CDR3. V was shortened by 5 bases and J by 2 bases, with 7 bases between the two germline ends. Germline V lookup: CDR1 SEHNR, CDR2 FQNEAQ (reference sequence). The CDR3 loop is CASSNLPGANVLTF. In DNA form, the CDR3 reads TGTGCCAGCAGCAATTTACCTGGGGCCAACGTCCTGACTTTC.

The V and J genes are TRBV28 and TRBJ1-1; D is uncertain. V lost 6 bases and J 1 base, leaving 15 bases between the germline ends. CDR1 is MDHEN and CDR2 is SYDVKM in the germline V gene. The CDR3 has 15 amino acids. In nucleotides, the CDR3 is TGTGCCAGCAGCGGAGCAGGCCATGCGAACACTGAAGCTTTCTTT. Encoded protein: CASSGAGHANTEAFF. The whole variable domain, remainder taken from reference TRBV28 and TRBJ1-1, is DVKVTQSSRYLVKRTGEKVFLECVQDMDHENMFWYRQDPGLGLRLIYFSYDVKMKEKGDIPEGYSVSREKKERFSLILESASTNQTSMYLCASSGAGHANTEAFFGQGTRLTVV.

This chain links TRBV6-1 with TRBJ1-3; a weak D match, TRBD1 (5 bases). V lost 2 bases and J 4 bases, leaving 15 bases between the germline ends. The CDR3 covers 16 residues. Germline V gene data show CDR1 as MNHNS and CDR2 as SASEGT. Here the CDR3 DNA reads TGTGCCAGCAGTGAATTTCTAGGGGACGGGGGAAACACCATATATTTT. Translated: CASSEFLGDGGNTIYF.

The chain uses TRBV27 and TRBJ2-1; TRBD2 matches at 10 bases. Germline values: CDR1 MNHEY, CDR2 SMNVEV (reference sequence). J gave up 4 bases and V 3 bases, and 6 bases lay outside the gene matches. The CDR3 covers 16 residues. This CDR3 is CASSFFGTSVYNEQFF. CDR3 sequence (DNA): TGTGCCAGCAGTTTTTTTGGGACTAGCGTATACAATGAGCAGTTCTTC.

About this clone itself: This sample also contains other DNA sequences that code for the same CDR3. The chain recombines TRBV6-6 with TRBJ1-1, with 7 bases aligning to TRBD1. The germline V gene encodes CDR1 MNHNY and CDR2 SVGAGI (reference sequence). V trimming: 2 bases; J trimming: 1 base; junction bases outside the gene matches: 1. CDR3 length: 14 amino acids. CDR3 loop: CASSYDRANTEAFF. CDR3 nucleotides: TGTGCCAGCAGTTACGACAGGGCGAACACTGAAGCTTTCTTT.

The rearrangement uses TRBV20-1 and TRBJ1-3, with D unresolved. CDR3 length: 11 residues. Germline V CDR1 and CDR2: DFQATT, SNEGSKA (reference sequence). Trimming shortened V by 2 bases and J by 4 bases, and 3 bases separated the two germline ends. This chain's CDR3 is CSARWGNTIYF. The CDR3 DNA reads TGCAGTGCTAGATGGGGAAACACCATATATTTT.

This clone was recorded only once. The chain combines TRBV5-1 with TRBJ2-7; no reliable D call. The V end was cut by 4 bases, the J end by 3 bases, with 17 bases between. The CDR3 runs to 15 residues. Germline-derived CDR1 and CDR2 are SGHRS and YFSETQ. This CDR3 is CASSAASTPFYEQYF. Written as DNA, the CDR3 is TGCGCCAGCAGCGCCGCCTCAACACCTTTCTACGAGCAGTACTTC.

The chain links TRBV18 to TRBJ1-1; D unclear. The CDR3 sequence is 14 residues long. V lost 4 bases and J lost 1, with 10 bases in between. Germline V gene sequence: CDR1 KGHSH, CDR2 LQKENI. The CDR3 nucleotides are TGTGCCAGCTCACTTGGGCCCCGGAACACTGAAGCTTTCTTT. Translating gives CASSLGPRNTEAFF.